These 10 T cell receptor beta chains were all obtained from the same sample, sequenced in a study of cytomegalovirus exposure and HLA in healthy donors. PCR employed 60 Vbeta and 13 Jbeta primers. Using immunoSEQ multiplex PCR, the repertoire was profiled, and TCRdb retains in-frame clones only, with some absent. Of 110,000 or so clones listed, 81% are singletons. The sample was PBMCs. These receptors came from a woman in her twenties or thirties in good health and CMV-seronegative.

The DNA for the CDR3 is TGTGCCAGCGGGGGGACAGGGGCGAATTCTGGGGCCAACGTCCTGACTTTC. As protein: CASGGTGANSGANVLTF. The V gene is TRBV9, the J gene TRBJ2-6, with 10 bases aligning to TRBD1. The CDR3 contains 17 residues. The junction had 8 bases not matched to a gene; V was cut back by 7 bases and J by 1 base. The V gene's germline CDR1 is SGDLS and CDR2 YYNGEE.

The rearrangement uses TRBV7-9 and TRBJ2-1, with TRBD2 matching 10 bases. In germline, CDR1 is SEHNR, CDR2 FQNEAQ (reference sequence). This CDR3 is 19 amino acids long. Trimming took 1 base from V and 0 from J; bases not matched to a gene: 9. CDR3 in amino acids: CASSLGLAGAQSSYNEQFF. The CDR3 region has the DNA TGTGCCAGCAGCTTAGGCCTAGCGGGAGCGCAAAGCTCCTACAATGAGCAGTTCTTC.

This clone was seen a handful of times. This rearrangement joins TRBV19 to TRBJ2-7; D not certain. V was shortened by 4 bases and J by 2 bases, with 9 bases between the two germline ends. The germline CDR1 and CDR2 sequences are LNHDA and SQIVND (reference sequence). The length of the CDR3 is 13 residues. For the CDR3, the DNA is TGTGCCAGTAGTAGCCCAGGAACCTACGAGCAGTACTTC. This gives the protein CASSSPGTYEQYF. The whole variable domain, remainder taken from reference TRBV19 and TRBJ2-7, is DGGITQSPKYLFRKEGQNVTLSCEQNLNHDAMYWYRQDPGQGLRLIYYSQIVNDFQKGDIAEGYSVSREKKESFPLTVTSAQKNPTAFYLCASSSPGTYEQYFGPGTRLTVT.

This sequence joins TRBV28 and TRBJ2-1; 10 nucleotides line up with TRBD2. CDR3 length equals 15 residues. Germline-derived CDR1 and CDR2 are MDHEN and SYDVKM. V gave up 4 bases and J gave up 9 bases; unmatched junction bases: 9. The CDR3 DNA is TGTGCCAGCAGTTCCCGGTTAGCGGGAGGTACTGAGCAGTTCTTC. Translating it yields CASSSRLAGGTEQFF.

J is TRBJ1-4 and V is TRBV6-5; 10 bases match TRBD1. CDR1 and CDR2 from the germline V gene are MNHEY and SVGAGI. V lost 2 bases, J lost 8 bases, and 8 bases stayed unmatched. This CDR3 contains 16 residues. CDR3 in amino acids: CASSYMSGTGEEKLFF. In DNA, the CDR3 is TGTGCCAGCAGTTACATGTCCGGGACAGGGGAAGAAAAACTGTTTTTT.

The gene calls are TRBV7-2 and TRBJ2-1, with unresolved D. V lost 0 bases and J 6 bases, leaving 12 bases between the germline ends. The CDR3 contains 15 residues. Germline assignment: CDR1 SGHTA and CDR2 FQGNSA. CDR3 residues: CASSLAAVSPNEQFF. The DNA for the CDR3 is TGTGCCAGCAGCTTAGCAGCTGTGTCTCCCAATGAGCAGTTCTTC.

The rearrangement uses TRBV19 and TRBJ2-3; TRBD1 matches at 8 bases. After removal of 3 bases from V and 5 bases from J, the junction contained 10 bases not matched to a gene. The germline CDR1 and CDR2 sequences are LNHDA and SQIVND (reference sequence). This CDR3 is 16 amino acids long. DNA of the CDR3: TGTGCCAGTAGTATGACGGTGGCAGGGGGCAAAGATACGCAGTATTTT. It is translated as CASSMTVAGGKDTQYF.

The V gene is TRBV5-1, the J gene TRBJ2-3; 9 nucleotides line up with TRBD2. The CDR3 loop spans 16 amino acids. Looked up from germline, CDR1 is SGHRS and CDR2 is YFSETQ. J lost 2 bases, V lost 4 bases, and 8 bases had no gene match. The CDR3 sequence: CASSPGLALLTDTQYF. The CDR3 DNA is TGCGCCAGCAGCCCCGGACTAGCGTTGCTCACAGATACGCAGTATTTT. Combining the CDR3 with reference TRBV5-1 and TRBJ2-3 gives the whole variable domain KAGVTQTPRYLIKTRGQQVTLSCSPISGHRSVSWYQQTPGQGLQFLFEYFSETQRNKGNFPGRFSGRQFSNSRSEMNVSTLELGDSALYLCASSPGLALLTDTQYFGPGTRLTVL.

V gene TRBV5-1 combines with J gene TRBJ1-2, with D possibly matching TRBD1 (6 bases). Germline CDR1 reads SGHRS; CDR2 reads YFSETQ. The CDR3 is 15 amino acids. The V and J ends lost 3 bases and 6 bases respectively, with 18 bases between them. CDR3 nucleotides: TGCGCCAGCAGCTCCGGGATAACAGGGTCGGATGGCTACACCTTC. This codes for CASSSGITGSDGYTF.

The count of this clone is one. The chain couples TRBV5-1 to TRBJ1-1; 7 bases agree with TRBD1. Germline V gene lookup returns CDR1 SGHRS and CDR2 YFSETQ. J was trimmed by 2 bases and V by 4 bases; bases with no gene match: 8. The CDR3 totals 15 residues. The CDR3 loop reads CASSITGVPNTEAFF. CDR3 in DNA: TGCGCCAGCAGCATTACAGGGGTTCCAAACACTGAAGCTTTCTTT.